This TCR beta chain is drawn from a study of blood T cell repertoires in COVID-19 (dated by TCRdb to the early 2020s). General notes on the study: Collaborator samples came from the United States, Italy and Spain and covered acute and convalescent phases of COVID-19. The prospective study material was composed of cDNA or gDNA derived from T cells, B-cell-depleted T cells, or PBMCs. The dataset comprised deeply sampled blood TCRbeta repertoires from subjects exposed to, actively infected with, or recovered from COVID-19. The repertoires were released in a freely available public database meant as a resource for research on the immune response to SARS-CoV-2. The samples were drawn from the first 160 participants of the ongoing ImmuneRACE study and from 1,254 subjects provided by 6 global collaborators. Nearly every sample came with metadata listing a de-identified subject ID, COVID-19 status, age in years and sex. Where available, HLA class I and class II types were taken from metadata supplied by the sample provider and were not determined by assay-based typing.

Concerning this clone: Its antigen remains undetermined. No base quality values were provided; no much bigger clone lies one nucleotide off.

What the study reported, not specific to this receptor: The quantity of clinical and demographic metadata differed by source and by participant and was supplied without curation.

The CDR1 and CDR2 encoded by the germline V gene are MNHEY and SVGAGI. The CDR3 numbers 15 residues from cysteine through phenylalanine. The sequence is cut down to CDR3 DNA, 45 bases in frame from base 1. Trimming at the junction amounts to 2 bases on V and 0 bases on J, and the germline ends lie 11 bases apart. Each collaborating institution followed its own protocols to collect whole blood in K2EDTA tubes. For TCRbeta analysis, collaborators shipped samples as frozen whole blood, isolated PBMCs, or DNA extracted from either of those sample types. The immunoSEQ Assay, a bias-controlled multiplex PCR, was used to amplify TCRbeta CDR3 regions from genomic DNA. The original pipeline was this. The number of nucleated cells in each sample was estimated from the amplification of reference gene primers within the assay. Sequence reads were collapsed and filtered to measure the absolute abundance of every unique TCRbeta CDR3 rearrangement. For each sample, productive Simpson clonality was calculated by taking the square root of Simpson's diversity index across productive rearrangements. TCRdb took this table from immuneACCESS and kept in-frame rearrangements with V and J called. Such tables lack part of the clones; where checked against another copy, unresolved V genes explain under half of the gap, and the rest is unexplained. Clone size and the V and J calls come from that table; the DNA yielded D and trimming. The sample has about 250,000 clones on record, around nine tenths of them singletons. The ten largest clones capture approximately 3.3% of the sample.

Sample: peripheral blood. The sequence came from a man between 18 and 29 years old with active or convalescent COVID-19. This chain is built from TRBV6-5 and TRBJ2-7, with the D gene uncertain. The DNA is TGTGCCAGCAGTTACCAACCTGCGGTCTCCTACGAGCAGTACTTC. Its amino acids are CASSYQPAVSYEQYF.